The 27 T cell receptor beta chains below come from one sample, sequenced in a study of blood T cell repertoires in COVID-19. Some clones are missing from TCRdb's copy, which holds only in-frame ones; the method was immunoSEQ multiplex PCR. The repertoire consists of over 150,000 clones, with approximately 81% occurring once and the leading ten covering around an eighth. Sequences were obtained from peripheral blood. The source of these receptors is a man aged 18 to 35 with active or convalescent COVID-19.

This clone appeared once. This chain uses TRBV5-6 with TRBJ1-6, with 8 bases lining up with TRBD1. This CDR3 has 13 amino acids. The germline CDR1 and CDR2 sequences are SGHDT and YYEEEE. With V trimmed by 3 bases and J by 8 bases, 1 base remained unmatched. The CDR3 sequence is CASSSTGDSPLHF. The CDR3, as DNA: TGTGCCAGCAGCTCGACAGGGGATTCACCCCTCCACTTT.

This clone was detected a few times. The chain links TRBV3-1 (or the pseudogene TRBV3-2) to TRBJ2-7; D perhaps matches TRBD1 (5 bases). The CDR3 totals 14 residues. Germline CDR1 reads LGHDT; CDR2 reads YNNKEL (reference sequence). V was trimmed by 0 bases and J by 3 bases, leaving 9 bases between them. CDR3 sequence: CASSQDGQGYEQYF. CDR3 nucleotides: TGTGCCAGCAGCCAAGACGGGCAGGGCTACGAGCAGTACTTC.

The rearrangement joins TRBV7-8 to TRBJ2-7; TRBD2 is a possible D gene (6 bases). This CDR3 spans 15 amino acids. Germline V gene data show CDR1 as SGHVS and CDR2 as FQNEAQ. Trimming cost V 3 bases and J 0 bases, with 12 bases left between them. CDR3 amino acids: CASSFEAGRSYEQYF. The CDR3 DNA reads as TGTGCCAGCAGCTTTGAAGCGGGCCGCTCCTACGAGCAGTACTTC.

The chain carries TRBV6-1 and TRBJ1-4, with D maybe TRBD1 (6 bases). V lost 3 bases, J lost 4 bases, and 12 bases lay in between. This CDR3 has 15 amino acids. CDR1 is MNHNS and CDR2 is SASEGT in the germline V gene. The CDR3 protein is CASSEGARLNEKLFF. CDR3 in DNA: TGTGCCAGCAGTGAGGGGGCAAGACTTAATGAAAAACTGTTTTTT.

V usage is TRBV6-6 and J usage is TRBJ1-2; TRBD1 matches at 10 bases. The CDR3 length is 15 residues. The ends lost 6 bases at V and 4 bases at J; junction bases unmatched: 8. Per germline, CDR1 MNHNY and CDR2 SVGAGI (reference sequence). The CDR3 region has the DNA TGTGCCAGCAGGAAGGGGACAGGGGTGGGCTATGGCTACACCTTC. Amino acid sequence: CASRKGTGVGYGYTF.

The rearrangement joins TRBV7-8 to TRBJ2-1, with TRBD2 identical over 12 bases. The CDR3 loop spans 18 amino acids. The germline V gene encodes CDR1 SGHVS and CDR2 FQNEAQ. Germline trimming cut 3 bases from V and 4 bases from J; bases unmatched to any gene: 10. The CDR3 region is CASSLPGLAGPRYNEQFF. The CDR3 DNA reads as TGTGCCAGCAGCTTGCCGGGACTAGCGGGCCCAAGATACAATGAGCAGTTCTTC.

This clone was found once. The chain joins TRBV19 to TRBJ2-3, with 10 positions matching TRBD2. The V gene's germline CDR1 is LNHDA and CDR2 SQIVND (reference sequence). The length of the CDR3 is 15 residues. The J segment lost 4 bases and the V segment lost 4 bases, leaving 5 bases of the junction unmatched. CDR3 DNA sequence: TGTGCCAGTAGTAAAACTAGCGGGGTGGCAGATACGCAGTATTTT. This translates into CASSKTSGVADTQYF.

The chain couples TRBV5-6 to TRBJ1-6; D may be TRBD1 (6 bases). V lost 4 bases and J 10 bases, leaving 18 bases between the germline ends. Per the germline V gene, CDR1 is SGHDT and CDR2 is YYEEEE. The length of the CDR3 is 15 residues. The CDR3 sequence: CASSRWGQGESPLHF. CDR3 DNA sequence: TGTGCCAGCAGCCGCTGGGGGCAGGGCGAATCACCCCTCCACTTT.

The chain links TRBV6-2 or TRBV6-3 to TRBJ2-7; 8 bases map to TRBD1. The germline CDR1 and CDR2 sequences are MNHEY and SVGEGT. This CDR3 is built from 16 residues. Unmatched junction bases numbered 11, after V lost 1 base and J lost 6 bases. CDR3 residues: CASSYWVPGQGGEQYF. The CDR3 DNA reads TGTGCCAGCAGTTACTGGGTGCCCGGACAGGGAGGCGAGCAGTACTTC.

The CDR3 DNA reads as TGTGCCAGTAGTAACAACAGGGGGCCGGCCGACAATCAGCCCCAGCATTTT. Protein sequence: CASSNNRGPADNQPQHF. V gene TRBV19 combines with J gene TRBJ1-5; 9 bases align to TRBD1. Germline-derived CDR1 and CDR2 are LNHDA and SQIVND (reference sequence). The V and J ends lost 4 bases and 3 bases, in that order; junction bases with no gene match: 10. The CDR3 consists of 17 residues.

The count of this clone is one. The V and J genes are TRBV5-1 and TRBJ1-1; D remains ambiguous. CDR3 length equals 15 residues. Germline-derived CDR1 and CDR2 are SGHRS and YFSETQ. V was shortened by 5 bases and J by 0 bases, with 14 bases between the two germline ends. The CDR3 DNA reads TGCGCCAGCAGGTCCTGGAGAGGGATGAACACTGAAGCTTTCTTT. Residues: CASRSWRGMNTEAFF.

The V gene is TRBV14, the J gene TRBJ2-3, with D perhaps matching TRBD2 (6 bases). The CDR3 contains 13 residues. Deletions cut 11 bases from V and 0 bases from J, with 12 bases between. The germline V gene has CDR1 SGHDN and CDR2 FVKESK. The CDR3 coding sequence is TGTGCCGTCGGGGGACCGAGCACAGATACGCAGTATTTT. It is translated as CAVGGPSTDTQYF.

A few counts support this clone. Other DNA sequences in this specimen translate into the identical CDR3. J is TRBJ1-2 and V is TRBV5-1; 8 bases align to TRBD1. The CDR3 is made up of 13 amino acids. With 4 bases clipped from V and 3 bases from J, the junction kept 2 bases outside the gene matches. Germline V gives CDR1 SGHRS, CDR2 YFSETQ. The DNA for the CDR3 is TGCGCCAGCAGCCCAGGGGGCGACTATGGCTACACCTTC. It codes for CASSPGGDYGYTF. The whole variable domain, filled in from reference TRBV5-1 and TRBJ1-2, reads KAGVTQTPRYLIKTRGQQVTLSCSPISGHRSVSWYQQTPGQGLQFLFEYFSETQRNKGNFPGRFSGRQFSNSRSEMNVSTLELGDSALYLCASSPGGDYGYTFGSGTRLTVV.

The V call is TRBV3-1 (or the pseudogene TRBV3-2), the J call TRBJ2-7, with TRBD2 matching over 7 bases. The CDR3 covers 13 residues. The V gene's germline CDR1 is LGHDT and CDR2 YNNKEL (reference sequence). Unmatched junction bases numbered 6, after V lost 4 bases and J lost 6 bases. The DNA of the CDR3 is TGTGCCAGCAGCCTCAGCGGGATAGGCGAGCAGTACTTC. As protein: CASSLSGIGEQYF.

This clone has more than one count but fewer than ten. The chain uses TRBV11-2 and TRBJ2-3, with TRBD1 matching 12 bases. V dropped 5 bases and J dropped 7; count of bases not matched to a gene: 13. Germline V gene data show CDR1 as SGHAT and CDR2 as FQNNGV. This CDR3 spans 17 amino acids. In nucleotides, the CDR3 is TGTGCCAGCAGCCTCCAACGGGGACAGGGGGCACAAAATACGCAGTATTTT. Translating gives CASSLQRGQGAQNTQYF.

This rearrangement joins TRBV5-1 to TRBJ2-2; 8 bases are shared with TRBD1. From germline, CDR1 is SGHRS and CDR2 YFSETQ. Trimming cost V 0 bases and J 1 base; bases outside gene matches: 5. CDR3 length: 17 residues. CDR3 sequence: CASSLDRTGLNTGELFF. The CDR3 DNA reads TGCGCCAGCAGCTTGGATAGGACAGGGCTGAACACCGGGGAGCTGTTTTTT.

The chain links TRBV7-9 to TRBJ1-2, with 9 bases aligning to TRBD1. The CDR3 has 15 amino acids. In germline, CDR1 is SEHNR, CDR2 FQNEAQ (reference sequence). Losses at the gene ends were 4 bases for V and 8 bases for J; bases not matched to a gene: 11. The CDR3 protein is CASSSGGQGSRGYTF. Written as DNA, the CDR3 is TGTGCCAGCAGCTCAGGGGGACAGGGTTCGCGAGGCTACACCTTC.

In its sample, this clone was seen once. The gene calls are TRBV15 and TRBJ1-1; 8 positions agree with TRBD1. CDR3 size: 15 residues. CDR1 is LNHNV and CDR2 is YYDKDF in the germline V gene (reference sequence). V lost 3 bases to trimming and J lost 5 bases; unmatched junction nucleotides: 8. The CDR3 loop is CATSSLFRGQTEAFF. As DNA, the CDR3 is TGTGCCACCAGCAGCTTGTTCAGGGGGCAGACTGAAGCTTTCTTT.

The chain recombines TRBV24-1 with TRBJ2-5; D remains unclear. CDR3 size: 15 residues. Germline values: CDR1 KGHDR, CDR2 SFDVKD. The V gene lost 5 bases and the J gene lost 0 bases, with 12 bases spanning the gap. The CDR3, as DNA: TGTGCCACCAGTGGTCCCCCAGGATACCAAGAGACCCAGTACTTC. Translating gives CATSGPPGYQETQYF.

The chain links TRBV18 to TRBJ1-6; weak D call: TRBD1 (5 bases). This CDR3 is 14 amino acids long. The V gene's germline CDR1 is KGHSH and CDR2 LQKENI. V was pared by 2 bases and J by 7 bases, with 9 bases between. The CDR3: CASSPDSFNSPLHF. The CDR3 DNA reads TGTGCCAGCTCACCAGACAGCTTCAATTCACCCCTCCACTTT.

The chain uses TRBV3-1 (or the pseudogene TRBV3-2) and TRBJ2-1, with 7 positions matching TRBD2. There are 17 residues in the CDR3. In germline, CDR1 is LGHDT, CDR2 YNNKEL (reference sequence). Trimming took 4 bases from V and 1 from J; bases not matched to a gene: 10. CDR3 bases: TGTGCCAGCAGCCGGGGACTACCGCAGGGATCCTACAATGAGCAGTTCTTC. Its protein is CASSRGLPQGSYNEQFF.

This clone has only one observation. The J gene is TRBJ1-2, the V gene TRBV7-2, with D unresolved. Per the germline V gene, CDR1 is SGHTA and CDR2 is FQGNSA. This CDR3 comprises 14 residues. Between the trimmed V and J ends, which lost 2 bases and 1 base, there was a span of 8 bases. This CDR3 reads CASSLNSGNYGYTF. As DNA, the CDR3 is TGTGCCAGCAGCTTAAACAGCGGTAACTATGGCTACACCTTC. The full variable domain, completed using reference TRBV7-2 and TRBJ1-2, is GAGVSQSPSNKVTEKGKDVELRCDPISGHTALYWYRQSLGQGLEFLIYFQGNSAPDKSGLPSDRFSAERTGGSVSTLTIQRTQQEDSAVYLCASSLNSGNYGYTFGSGTRLTVV.

This clone was seen only a few times. The chain has TRBV11-3 and TRBJ2-7; 9 bases agree with TRBD1. This CDR3 spans 17 amino acids. Germline lookup yields CDR1 SGHNT and CDR2 YENEEA. V was pared by 5 bases and J by 2 bases, with 13 bases of the junction left unmatched. The CDR3 spells CASSPRDRVYRPYEQYF. DNA of the CDR3: TGTGCCAGCAGCCCAAGGGACAGGGTTTATCGCCCCTACGAGCAGTACTTC.

V usage is TRBV5-6 and J usage is TRBJ1-4; no clear D. Germline V gives CDR1 SGHDT, CDR2 YYEEEE. The ends were cut back, 2 bases at V and 3 bases at J, with 14 bases in the middle. CDR3 size: 16 residues. The CDR3 bases are TGTGCCAGCAGCTTCATCAGGTGGGAGGCTAATGAAAAACTGTTTTTT. As protein: CASSFIRWEANEKLFF.

This chain links TRBV24-1 with TRBJ1-4; 9 bases align to TRBD1. Germline CDR1 KGHDR, CDR2 SFDVKD. CDR3 length: 21 residues. Trimming took 4 bases from V and 4 from J; bases not matched to a gene: 21. In nucleotides, the CDR3 is TGTGCCACCAGTGACTGCCCCCGGGACAGGGATTCCCTCTTAGGTAATGAAAAACTGTTTTTT. Translating it yields CATSDCPRDRDSLLGNEKLFF.

The V and J genes are TRBV3-1 (or the pseudogene TRBV3-2) and TRBJ2-7, with D perhaps TRBD1 (6 bases). This CDR3 has 13 amino acids. Trimming left V 4 bases short and J 4 bases short, with 11 bases between. Germline V gene lookup returns CDR1 LGHDT and CDR2 YNNKEL (reference sequence). The CDR3: CASSPRTGYEQYF. The CDR3 nucleotides are TGTGCCAGCAGCCCCCGAACAGGGTACGAGCAGTACTTC.

The chain couples TRBV18 to TRBJ2-6, with D possibly being TRBD1 (6 bases). From germline, CDR1 is KGHSH and CDR2 LQKENI. Trimming shortened V by 6 bases and J by 2 bases, and 17 bases separated the two germline ends. The CDR3 length is 17 residues. The CDR3 nucleotides read TGTGCCAGCTCCGGGATGGTTAGGGGGACTGGGGCCAACGTCCTGACTTTC. Protein product: CASSGMVRGTGANVLTF.